This TCR beta chain was retrieved from a study of cytomegalovirus exposure and HLA in healthy donors. Overall study findings and caveats: Most TCR sequences proved rare, with some public TCRs found in many donors.

V gave up 6 bases and J gave up 3 bases; unmatched junction bases: 7. The CDR3 consists of 16 residues. Looked up from germline, CDR1 is MDHEN and CDR2 is SYDVKM. PCR amplification relied on 60 Vbeta primers (plus 13 Jbeta primers). Measured with immunoSEQ multiplex PCR; TCRdb has only the in-frame clones, and not every one. The sample shows under 200,000 clones, roughly 80% of them seen only once. Comment on this clone: Its antigen is not identified.

The clonotype originates from a woman aged 35 to 49 in good health and CMV-seropositive. The chain is built from TRBV28 and TRBJ1-6, with TRBD1 identical over 8 bases. Material for sequencing was PBMCs. The CDR3, as DNA: TGTGCCAGCAGGGACAGGGAATTTGTCTATAATTCACCCCTCCACTTT. It specifies CASRDREFVYNSPLHF.